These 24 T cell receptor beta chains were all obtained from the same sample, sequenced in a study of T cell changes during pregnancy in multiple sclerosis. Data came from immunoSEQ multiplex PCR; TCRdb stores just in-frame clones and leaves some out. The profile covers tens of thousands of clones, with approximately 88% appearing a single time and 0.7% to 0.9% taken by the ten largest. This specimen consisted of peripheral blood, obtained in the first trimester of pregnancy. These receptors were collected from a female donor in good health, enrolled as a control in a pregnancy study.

CDR3 residues: CASSADRGLQPQHF. The CDR3 nucleotides are TGTGCCAGCAGTGCCGATAGGGGGCTTCAGCCCCAGCATTTT. V usage is TRBV27 and J usage is TRBJ1-5; 7 bases are a match to TRBD1. After removal of 5 bases from V and 6 bases from J, the junction contained 7 bases not matched to a gene. Germline V gene lookup returns CDR1 MNHEY and CDR2 SMNVEV (reference sequence). This CDR3 is built from 14 residues.

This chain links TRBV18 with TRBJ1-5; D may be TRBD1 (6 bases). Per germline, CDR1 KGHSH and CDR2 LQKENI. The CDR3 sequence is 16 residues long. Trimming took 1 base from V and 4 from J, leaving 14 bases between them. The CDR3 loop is CASSPQRAGENQPQHF. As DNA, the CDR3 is TGTGCCAGCTCACCACAAAGGGCAGGGGAAAATCAGCCCCAGCATTTT.

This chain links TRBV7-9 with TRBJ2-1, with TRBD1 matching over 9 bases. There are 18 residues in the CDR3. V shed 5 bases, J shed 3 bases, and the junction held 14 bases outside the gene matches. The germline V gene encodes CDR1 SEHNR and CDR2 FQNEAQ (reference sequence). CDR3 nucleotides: TGTGCCAGCAGCCCAAGTCCCGGGACAGGGATGGTCTACAATGAGCAGTTCTTC. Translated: CASSPSPGTGMVYNEQFF.

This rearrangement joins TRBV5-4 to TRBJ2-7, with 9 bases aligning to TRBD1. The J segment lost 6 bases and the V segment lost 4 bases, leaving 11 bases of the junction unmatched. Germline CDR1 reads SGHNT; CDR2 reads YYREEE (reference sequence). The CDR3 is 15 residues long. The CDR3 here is CASSRPGQGEREQYF. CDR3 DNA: TGTGCCAGCAGCCGGCCGGGACAGGGAGAGCGCGAGCAGTACTTC.

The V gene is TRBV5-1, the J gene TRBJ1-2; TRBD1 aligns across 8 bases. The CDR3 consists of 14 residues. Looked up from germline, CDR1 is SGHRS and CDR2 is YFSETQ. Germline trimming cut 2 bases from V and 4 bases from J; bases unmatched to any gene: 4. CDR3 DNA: TGCGCCAGCAGCTTACTGCAGGGGGCCTATGGCTACACCTTC. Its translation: CASSLLQGAYGYTF.

The CDR3 DNA sequence: TGTGCCAGCAGTTACTCGGGACAGGGGGATTCACCCCTCCACTTT. This translates into CASSYSGQGDSPLHF. This chain connects TRBV6-5 to TRBJ1-6; 11 bases map to TRBD1. The CDR3 is 15 amino acids. V lost 0 bases and J lost 8; bases outside the gene matches: 0. Germline V gene sequence: CDR1 MNHEY, CDR2 SVGAGI.

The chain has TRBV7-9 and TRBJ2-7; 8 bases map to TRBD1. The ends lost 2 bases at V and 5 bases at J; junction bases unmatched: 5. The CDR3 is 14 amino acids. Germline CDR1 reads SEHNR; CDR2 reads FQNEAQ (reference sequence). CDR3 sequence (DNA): TGTGCCAGCAGCTTACAGGGGGCTCAGGACGAGCAGTACTTC. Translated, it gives CASSLQGAQDEQYF.

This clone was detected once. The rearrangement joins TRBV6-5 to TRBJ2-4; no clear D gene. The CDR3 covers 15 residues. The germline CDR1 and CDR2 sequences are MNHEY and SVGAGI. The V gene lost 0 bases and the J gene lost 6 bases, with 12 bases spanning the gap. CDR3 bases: TGTGCCAGCAGTTACTCGGGCTCACCCAGAAACATTCAGTACTTC. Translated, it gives CASSYSGSPRNIQYF.

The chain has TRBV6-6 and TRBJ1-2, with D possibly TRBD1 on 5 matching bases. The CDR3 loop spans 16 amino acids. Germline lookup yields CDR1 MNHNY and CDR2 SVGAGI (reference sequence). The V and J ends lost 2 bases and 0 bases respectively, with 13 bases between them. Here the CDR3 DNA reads TGTGCCAGCAGTTACGACAGCAAGGGCTCTAACTATGGCTACACCTTC. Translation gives CASSYDSKGSNYGYTF.

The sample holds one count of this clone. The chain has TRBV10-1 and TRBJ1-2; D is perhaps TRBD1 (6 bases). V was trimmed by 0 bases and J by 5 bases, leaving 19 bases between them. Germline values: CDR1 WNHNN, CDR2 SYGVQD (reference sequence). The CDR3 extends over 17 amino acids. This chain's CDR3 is CASSESPETGHFYGYTF. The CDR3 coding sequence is TGCGCCAGCAGTGAGTCTCCAGAGACAGGTCACTTTTATGGCTACACCTTC.

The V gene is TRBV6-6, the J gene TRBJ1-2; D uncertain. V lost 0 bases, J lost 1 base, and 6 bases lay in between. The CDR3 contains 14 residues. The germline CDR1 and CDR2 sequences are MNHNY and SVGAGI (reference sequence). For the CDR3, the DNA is TGTGCCAGCAGTTACTCGGCAGATAACTATGGCTACACCTTC. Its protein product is CASSYSADNYGYTF.

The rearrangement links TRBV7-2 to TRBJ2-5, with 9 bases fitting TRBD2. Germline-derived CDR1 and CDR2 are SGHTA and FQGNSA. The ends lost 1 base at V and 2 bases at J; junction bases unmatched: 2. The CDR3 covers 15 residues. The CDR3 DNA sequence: TGTGCCAGCAGCTTAGTTCTAGCGGGGCAAGAGACCCAGTACTTC. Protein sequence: CASSLVLAGQETQYF.

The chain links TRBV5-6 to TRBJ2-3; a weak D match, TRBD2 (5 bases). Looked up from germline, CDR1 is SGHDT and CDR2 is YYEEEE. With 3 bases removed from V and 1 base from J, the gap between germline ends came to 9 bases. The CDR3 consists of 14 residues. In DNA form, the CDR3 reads TGTGCCAGCAGCTCCAACGGGGGCACAGATACGCAGTATTTT. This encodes CASSSNGGTDTQYF.

CDR3 nucleotide sequence: TGTGCCAGCAGCTCACAGGGGGCAGAGACCCAGTACTTC. It specifies CASSSQGAETQYF. This sequence joins TRBV7-7 and TRBJ2-5; TRBD1 matches 9 bases. The V segment lost 4 bases and the J segment 4 bases; nucleotides outside the gene matches: 1. CDR1 is SSHAT and CDR2 is FNYEAQ in the germline V gene (reference sequence). This CDR3 is built from 13 residues.

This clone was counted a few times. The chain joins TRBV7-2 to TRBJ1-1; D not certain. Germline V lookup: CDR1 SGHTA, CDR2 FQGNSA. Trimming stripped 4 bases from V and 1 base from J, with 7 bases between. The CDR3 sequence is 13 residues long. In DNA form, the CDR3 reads TGTGCCAGCAGCTCCCATCAGAACACTGAAGCTTTCTTT. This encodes CASSSHQNTEAFF.

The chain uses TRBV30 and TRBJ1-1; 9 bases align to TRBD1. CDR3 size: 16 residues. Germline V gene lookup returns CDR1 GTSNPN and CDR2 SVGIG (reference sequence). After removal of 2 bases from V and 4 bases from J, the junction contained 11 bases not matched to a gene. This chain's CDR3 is CAWSPGTGLIRTEAFF. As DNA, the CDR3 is TGTGCCTGGAGTCCAGGGACAGGGCTGATACGCACTGAAGCTTTCTTT.

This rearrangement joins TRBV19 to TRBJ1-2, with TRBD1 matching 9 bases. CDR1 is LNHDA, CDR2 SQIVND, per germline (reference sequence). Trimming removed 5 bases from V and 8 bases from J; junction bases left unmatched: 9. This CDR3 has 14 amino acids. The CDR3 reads CASSQRRTGDGYTF. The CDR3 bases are TGTGCCAGTAGTCAACGACGGACAGGGGACGGCTACACCTTC.

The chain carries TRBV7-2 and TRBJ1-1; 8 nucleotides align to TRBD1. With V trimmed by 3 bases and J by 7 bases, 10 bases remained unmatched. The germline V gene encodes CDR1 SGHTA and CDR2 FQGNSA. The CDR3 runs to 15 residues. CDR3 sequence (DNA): TGTGCCAGCAGCTTCCCCACGCAGGGGGCGGGTGAAGCTTTCTTT. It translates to CASSFPTQGAGEAFF.

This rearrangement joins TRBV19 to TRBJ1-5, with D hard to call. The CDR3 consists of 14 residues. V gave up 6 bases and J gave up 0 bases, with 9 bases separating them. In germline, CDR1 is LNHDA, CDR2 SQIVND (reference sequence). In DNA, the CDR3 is TGTGCCAGTAGCTCCGTAAATAGCAATCAGCCCCAGCATTTT. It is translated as CASSSVNSNQPQHF.

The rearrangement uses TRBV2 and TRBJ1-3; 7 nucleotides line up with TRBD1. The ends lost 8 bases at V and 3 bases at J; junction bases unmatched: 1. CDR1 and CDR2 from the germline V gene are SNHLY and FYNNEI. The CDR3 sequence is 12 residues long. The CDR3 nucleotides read TGTGCCAGCGGGACAGATGGAAACACCATATATTTT. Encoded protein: CASGTDGNTIYF.

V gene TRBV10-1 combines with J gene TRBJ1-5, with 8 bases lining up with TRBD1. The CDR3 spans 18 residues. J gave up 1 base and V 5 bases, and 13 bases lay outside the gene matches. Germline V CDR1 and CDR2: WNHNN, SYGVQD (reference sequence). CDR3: CASSSSRTGKLSNQPQHF. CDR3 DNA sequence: TGCGCCAGCAGTTCCTCTAGGACAGGGAAGTTAAGCAATCAGCCCCAGCATTTT.

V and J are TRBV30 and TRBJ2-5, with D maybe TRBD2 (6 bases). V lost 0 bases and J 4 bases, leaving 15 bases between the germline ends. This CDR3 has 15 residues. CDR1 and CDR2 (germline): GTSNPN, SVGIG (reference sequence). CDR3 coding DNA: TGTGCCTGGAGTGTATCCGGGGGTTCCCGAGAGACCCAGTACTTC. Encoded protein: CAWSVSGGSRETQYF.

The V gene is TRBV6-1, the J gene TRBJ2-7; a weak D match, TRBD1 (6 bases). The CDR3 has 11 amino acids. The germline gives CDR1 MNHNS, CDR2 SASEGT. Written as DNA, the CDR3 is TGTGCGACAGGCGGTGGGTACGAGCAGTACTTC. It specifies CATGGGYEQYF.

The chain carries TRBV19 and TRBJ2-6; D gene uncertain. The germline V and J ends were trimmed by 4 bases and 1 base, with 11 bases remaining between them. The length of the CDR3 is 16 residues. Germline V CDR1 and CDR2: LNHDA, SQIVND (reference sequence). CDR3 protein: CASSKALGSGANVLTF. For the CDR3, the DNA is TGTGCCAGTAGTAAGGCGCTCGGGTCTGGGGCCAACGTCCTGACTTTC.